One sample yielded the 16 T cell receptor beta chains listed below, sequenced in a study of blood T cell repertoires in COVID-19. Here immunoSEQ multiplex PCR was the method, and the copy in TCRdb shows in-frame clones only, minus some. The data contain 100,000 to 150,000 clones, approximately 88% of them singletons. The sequenced material came from peripheral blood. Source of these receptors: a man in his sixties with acute or convalescent COVID-19.

The chain couples TRBV11-2 to TRBJ2-1; 13 positions agree with TRBD2. The junction had 7 bases not matched to a gene; V was cut back by 5 bases and J by 0 bases. The CDR3 length is 18 residues. Germline CDR1 and CDR2: SGHAT and FQNNGV. CDR3 nucleotides: TGTGCCAGCAGCCACGGGACTAGCGGGGTTAGCTCCTACAATGAGCAGTTCTTC. As protein: CASSHGTSGVSSYNEQFF.

The chain has TRBV6-6 and TRBJ2-7; 9 positions agree with TRBD1. This CDR3 spans 14 amino acids. Germline V gene lookup returns CDR1 MNHNY and CDR2 SVGAGI (reference sequence). V gave up 10 bases and J gave up 5 bases; unmatched junction bases: 12. CDR3 in amino acids: CATYGPTGGHEQYF. The CDR3 bases are TGTGCCACCTATGGGCCTACAGGGGGCCACGAGCAGTACTTC.

V gene TRBV29-1 combines with J gene TRBJ2-2; no firm D call. With 5 bases removed from V and 5 bases from J, the gap between germline ends came to 6 bases. The CDR3 consists of 11 residues. Per germline, CDR1 SQVTM and CDR2 ANQGSEA. The CDR3 DNA reads as TGCAGCGTTCGTGAGACCGGGGAGCTGTTTTTT. The encoded protein is CSVRETGELFF.

This sequence joins TRBV11-2 and TRBJ1-6; no clear D gene. The CDR3 loop spans 12 amino acids. Trimming cost V 3 bases and J 7 bases, with 4 bases left between them. The germline CDR1 and CDR2 sequences are SGHAT and FQNNGV. The CDR3 sequence is CASSLRNSPLHF. The CDR3, as DNA: TGTGCCAGCAGCTTGCGCAATTCACCCCTCCACTTT.

This clone was counted a few times. The gene calls are TRBV24-1 and TRBJ2-2; possibly TRBD1 for D (5 bases). The V gene's germline CDR1 is KGHDR and CDR2 SFDVKD. V lost 1 base and J 5 bases, leaving 16 bases between the germline ends. This CDR3 has 17 amino acids. This chain's CDR3 is CATSDFDSLVGTGELFF. The DNA of the CDR3 is TGTGCCACCAGTGATTTTGACAGCTTAGTAGGTACCGGGGAGCTGTTTTTT.

The genes are TRBV2 and TRBJ1-4; D may be TRBD1 (6 bases). Germline V CDR1 and CDR2: SNHLY, FYNNEI. This CDR3 spans 16 amino acids. The ends were cut back, 5 bases at V and 0 bases at J, with 13 bases in the middle. This CDR3 is CASSLDRLATNEKLFF. The CDR3 coding sequence is TGTGCCAGCAGTCTGGACAGACTCGCAACTAATGAAAAACTGTTTTTT.

V usage is TRBV7-3 and J usage is TRBJ2-2, with 8 positions matching TRBD2. J gave up 1 base and V 5 bases, and 3 bases lay outside the gene matches. In germline, CDR1 is SGHTA, CDR2 FQGTGA. The CDR3 consists of 15 residues. The CDR3 is CASSARGGNTGELFF. The DNA of the CDR3 is TGTGCCAGCAGCGCCCGGGGGGGGAACACCGGGGAGCTGTTTTTT.

This rearrangement joins TRBV10-3 to TRBJ2-1; TRBD2 might be the D (5 bases). V shed 0 bases and J shed 9 bases, with 12 bases lying between them. The length of the CDR3 is 14 residues. Germline V CDR1 and CDR2: ENHRY, SYGVKD. Here the CDR3 DNA reads TGTGCCATCAGTGAGTCTGCTAGCTTGGCTGAGCAGTTCTTC. Residues: CAISESASLAEQFF.

The table lists this clone with a count of one. The chain has TRBV5-1 and TRBJ1-4, with a possible D match to TRBD1 (6 bases). CDR1 is SGHRS, CDR2 YFSETQ, per germline. Trimming took off 4 bases at V and 5 bases at J, with 12 bases between the two ends. The CDR3 covers 14 residues. CDR3 loop: CASSPQGANEKLFF. CDR3 bases: TGCGCCAGCAGCCCACAGGGTGCAAATGAAAAACTGTTTTTT.

This clone was counted a few times. The V and J genes are TRBV10-1 and TRBJ1-5; tentatively, D is TRBD1 (6 bases). This CDR3 has 18 residues. The V end was cut by 0 bases, the J end by 2 bases, with 17 bases between. CDR1 and CDR2 (germline): WNHNN, SYGVQD (reference sequence). The CDR3 reads CASSESKWGRVGNQPQHF. In nucleotides, the CDR3 is TGCGCCAGCAGTGAGTCCAAGTGGGGGCGGGTGGGCAATCAGCCCCAGCATTTT.

The chain combines TRBV6-1 with TRBJ1-1, with TRBD1 as a possible D gene (6 bases). The V end was cut by 4 bases, the J end by 2 bases, with 17 bases between. The CDR3 runs 16 residues. The germline gives CDR1 MNHNS, CDR2 SASEGT. As DNA, the CDR3 is TGTGCCAGCAGTGGTCATCCGGGACAAATTAACACTGAAGCTTTCTTT. This codes for CASSGHPGQINTEAFF.

The rearrangement uses TRBV27 and TRBJ1-5, with 8 bases aligning to TRBD1. J lost 5 bases, V lost 9 bases, and 6 bases had no gene match. CDR3 length equals 13 residues. CDR1 MNHEY and CDR2 SMNVEV come from the germline V gene (reference sequence). CDR3 loop: CARRQGMYQPQHF. The CDR3 DNA reads TGTGCCAGGAGACAGGGGATGTATCAGCCCCAGCATTTT.

The J gene is TRBJ2-3, the V gene TRBV5-1; TRBD2 agrees at 11 bases. The trim removed 3 bases at V and 2 bases at J, leaving 5 bases unmatched. Germline loops: CDR1 SGHRS, CDR2 YFSETQ. The CDR3 is made up of 16 amino acids. The CDR3 loop is CASSSFSGRATDTQYF. Here the CDR3 DNA reads TGCGCCAGCAGCTCCTTTAGCGGGAGGGCCACAGATACGCAGTATTTT.

This clone was picked up one time. The chain links TRBV5-1 to TRBJ1-6; D unresolved. The germline V gene has CDR1 SGHRS and CDR2 YFSETQ. CDR3 size: 14 residues. Trimming removed 4 bases from V and 8 bases from J, with 13 bases in between. CDR3 residues: CASSLGLPDSPLHF. Here the CDR3 DNA reads TGCGCCAGCAGCCTCGGACTGCCCGATTCACCCCTCCACTTT.

This chain links TRBV19 with TRBJ1-6, with D possibly TRBD1 on 6 matching bases. The V end lost 3 bases, the J end lost 8 bases, and 20 bases lay between the germline ends. The CDR3 consists of 17 residues. Germline V gives CDR1 LNHDA, CDR2 SQIVND (reference sequence). The CDR3 loop is CASSIGQGTIIDSPLHF. CDR3 bases: TGTGCCAGTAGTATCGGGCAGGGGACCATAATCGATTCACCCCTCCACTTT.

This clone appeared a single time. J is TRBJ1-1 and V is TRBV18; D not resolved. The V end was cut by 4 bases, the J end by 0 bases, with 6 bases between. The length of the CDR3 is 13 residues. Germline values: CDR1 KGHSH, CDR2 LQKENI. Here the CDR3 reads CASSQQLNTEAFF. CDR3 DNA sequence: TGTGCCAGCTCACAACAGCTGAACACTGAAGCTTTCTTT.